This TCR beta chain originates from a study of beta chain features in type 1 diabetes. All sorted populations exceeded 95% purity. Study-level findings and limits: Equally in patients and controls, PCR might preferentially amplify shorter templates. Among patients with Type 1 diabetes, TCRB CDR3s were moderately but significantly shorter in every one of the four CD4+ subsets.

CDR1 GTSNPN and CDR2 SVGIG come from the germline V gene (reference sequence). After removal of 3 bases from V and 9 bases from J, the junction contained 5 bases not matched to a gene. The CDR3 is 13 amino acids. The authors reverse transcribed all of the isolated RNA, so sequencing captured expressed TCRB transcripts. Method: immunoSEQ multiplex PCR; TCRdb's copy keeps in-frame clones and lacks some. This sample carries about 340,000 clones, roughly a tenth of them seen once, and the ten largest clones take roughly 1%. This clone was counted many times. As yet, its antigen is unknown. This clonotype was obtained from a man younger than 45 with type 1 diabetes. This chain joins TRBV30 and TRBJ1-6, with 7 bases lining up with TRBD1. The sequenced sample consisted of central memory CD4+ T cells from blood. For the CDR3, the DNA is TGTGCCTGGAGGACAGGGCGCGGTTCACCCCTCCACTTT. Its protein product is CAWRTGRGSPLHF.